The 26 T cell receptor beta chains reported below all come from one sample, sequenced in a study of blood T cells in healthy people across ages. A second PCR of about 6 to 12 cycles used a sample-barcoded 5' primer and a J-beta primer mix. TCRdb processed the 5' RACE reads anew with MiXCR; each CDR3 protein has one entry. The data hold 1.5 million to 2 million distinct CDR3 sequences, with approximately 50% observed a single time. Sequencing was carried out using blood. These receptors originate from a woman aged 40-49 years in good health.

This clonotype turned up a few times. This chain links TRBV3-1 with TRBJ2-7; D unclear. Trimming left V 5 bases short and J 6 bases short, with 14 bases between. Germline lookup yields CDR1 LGHDT and CDR2 YNNKEL (reference sequence). The CDR3 has 13 residues. CDR3 sequence: CASSSWIITEQYF. CDR3 nucleotides: TGTGCCAGCAGCTCGTGGATCATCACCGAGCAGTACTTC.

This clonotype turned up a few times. This sequence joins TRBV27 and TRBJ2-3; possible D gene TRBD2, 6 bases. V was cut by 3 bases and J by 0 bases, with 25 bases left in between. This CDR3 spans 20 amino acids. The germline gives CDR1 MNHEY, CDR2 SMNVEV (reference sequence). The CDR3 nucleotides read TGTGCCAGCAGTTTTTACGTGGAGGGTACGTTAAGTAAAAGCACAGATACGCAGTATTTT. Translated: CASSFYVEGTLSKSTDTQYF.

This rearrangement joins TRBV6-6 to TRBJ1-5, with D unresolved. The germline V and J ends were trimmed by 0 bases and 0 bases, with 9 bases remaining between them. Germline CDR1 MNHNY, CDR2 SVGAGI (reference sequence). The CDR3 loop spans 16 amino acids. CDR3 amino acids: CASSYSGRNSNQPQHF. The CDR3 bases are TGTGCCAGCAGTTACTCCGGCAGGAATAGCAATCAGCCCCAGCATTTT.

This clonotype was seen once. V is TRBV29-1 and J is TRBJ2-1; tentative D call: TRBD2 (5 bases). Trimming pared 7 bases from V and 8 bases from J, leaving 24 bases between. This CDR3 spans 15 amino acids. CDR1 SQVTM and CDR2 ANQGSEA come from the germline V gene. Here the CDR3 reads CSDIYDEGILDEQFF. For the CDR3, the DNA is TGCAGCGACATATACGACGAGGGTATTTTGGATGAGCAGTTCTTC.

The sample holds a few counts of this clonotype. The rearrangement uses TRBV7-9 and TRBJ2-3; D gene ambiguous. CDR3 length: 16 amino acids. Germline lookup yields CDR1 SEHNR and CDR2 FQNEAQ (reference sequence). The V end was cut by 4 bases, the J end by 0 bases, with 14 bases between. CDR3 nucleotide sequence: TGTGCCAGCAGCTCACTTTATTGGGGTAGCACAGATACGCAGTATTTT. It is translated as CASSSLYWGSTDTQYF.

In its sample, this clonotype was seen a few times. The CDR3 loop is CASSSRMGPVNSPLHF. CDR3 nucleotide sequence: TGTGCCAGCAGCTCAAGAATGGGGCCAGTAAATTCACCCCTCCACTTT. The V and J genes are TRBV7-2 and TRBJ1-6; a weak D match, TRBD1 (5 bases). Trimming left V 4 bases short and J 7 bases short, with 17 bases between. This CDR3 is 16 amino acids long. Germline CDR1 SGHTA, CDR2 FQGNSA.

This clonotype appeared a few times. The chain employs TRBV28 and TRBJ2-3; 9 bases are a match to TRBD2. Germline lookup yields CDR1 MDHEN and CDR2 SYDVKM. Unmatched junction bases numbered 11, after V lost 5 bases and J lost 5 bases. The CDR3 runs to 16 residues. The CDR3 coding sequence is TGTGCCAGCAGTCGACTAGCGGTACAGGCGGGAGATACGCAGTATTTT. Protein sequence: CASSRLAVQAGDTQYF.

Worth noting for this clonotype: Compared with germline, one end of the junction differs, possibly owing to a read error. The genes are TRBV6-2 or TRBV6-3 and TRBJ2-7; D is unresolved. The end of the DNA is better explained by TRBJ2-5, so the J call may be wrong. The CDR3 loop spans 11 amino acids. From germline, CDR1 is MNHEY and CDR2 SVGEGT. The CDR3 DNA reads TGTGCCGGCAGCAGGTGGGAGACCCAGTACTTC. Protein product: CAGSRWETQYF.

This clonotype was counted between two and nine times. This chain links TRBV6-6 with TRBJ2-1; TRBD2 aligns across 16 bases. This CDR3 is 16 amino acids long. The germline CDR1 and CDR2 sequences are MNHNY and SVGAGI (reference sequence). The trim removed 6 bases at V and 7 bases at J, leaving 6 bases unmatched. The CDR3 sequence: CASSSGLAGGRNEQFF. The CDR3 DNA follows: TGTGCCAGCAGCTCGGGACTAGCGGGGGGGCGTAATGAGCAGTTCTTC.

The gene calls are TRBV11-2 and TRBJ2-7; D gene ambiguous. The germline V gene has CDR1 SGHAT and CDR2 FQNNGV. The CDR3 is 11 residues long. V lost 4 bases, J lost 12 bases, and 13 bases lay in between. The CDR3 DNA sequence: TGTGCCAGCAGCTCGCACAGAGCATCGTACTTC. Translation: CASSSHRASYF.

This clonotype has a handful of counts. The CDR3 spells CAIRADRFTLAGEKNNEQFF. CDR3 nucleotide sequence: TGTGCCATCAGAGCCGACCGGTTTACGCTAGCGGGGGAAAAAAACAATGAGCAGTTCTTC. The chain uses TRBV10-3 and TRBJ2-1, with 10 bases that match TRBD2. Germline CDR1 and CDR2: ENHRY and SYGVKD. CDR3 length: 20 amino acids. V was pared by 6 bases and J by 5 bases, with 22 bases of the junction left unmatched.

The V and J genes are TRBV20-1 and TRBJ1-5, with D perhaps TRBD1 (6 bases). Between the trimmed V and J ends, which lost 5 bases and 1 base, there was a span of 18 bases. The CDR3 length is 16 residues. The germline gives CDR1 DFQATT, CDR2 SNEGSKA (reference sequence). The chain's CDR3 is CSAFVGGAVSNQPQHF. For the CDR3, the DNA is TGCAGTGCTTTCGTCGGGGGGGCGGTGAGCAATCAGCCCCAGCATTTT.

This clonotype was seen only once. The chain couples TRBV3-1 to TRBJ1-4; 9 nucleotides agree with TRBD1. Germline V gene sequence: CDR1 LGHDT, CDR2 YNNKEL (reference sequence). This CDR3 is 17 amino acids long. V shed 5 bases and J 2 bases; nucleotides not matched to a gene: 9. The CDR3 DNA sequence: TGTGCCAGCAGCTTCGGGACAGGGTTAACTACTAATGAAAAACTGTTTTTT. Its protein product is CASSFGTGLTTNEKLFF.

CDR3 sequence: CATPGTGANVLTF. The CDR3 DNA sequence: TGTGCCACCCCAGGGACCGGGGCCAACGTCCTGACTTTC. This chain links TRBV7-9 with TRBJ2-6; perhaps D is TRBD1 or TRBD2 (5 bases each). The germline gives CDR1 SEHNR, CDR2 FQNEAQ (reference sequence). Trimming cost V 10 bases and J 4 bases, with 11 bases left between them. This CDR3 spans 13 amino acids.

This clonotype was counted a few times. The genes are TRBV28 and TRBJ1-2, with 9 bases matching TRBD1. Germline V gene sequence: CDR1 MDHEN, CDR2 SYDVKM. V lost 6 bases, J lost 4 bases, and 6 bases stayed unmatched. The CDR3 extends over 14 amino acids. CDR3 bases: TGTGCCAGCAGACTTACAGGGGGCGGCTATGGCTACACCTTC. This gives the protein CASRLTGGGYGYTF.

This clonotype has just a few counts. This chain joins TRBV4-1 and TRBJ1-2, with D tentatively TRBD1 (5 bases). CDR3 size: 17 residues. V lost 3 bases and J 0 bases, leaving 17 bases between the germline ends. Looked up from germline, CDR1 is MGHRA and CDR2 is YSYEKL. Here the CDR3 DNA reads TGCGCCAGCAGCCACCCGGTTGGGGCCTCCCCTAACTATGGCTACACCTTC. Amino acid sequence: CASSHPVGASPNYGYTF.

This sequence joins TRBV7-2 and TRBJ2-5; 12 bases are a match to TRBD1. CDR1 and CDR2 from the germline V gene are SGHTA and FQGNSA. The CDR3 is made up of 15 amino acids. With 5 bases clipped from V and 5 bases from J, the junction kept 6 bases outside the gene matches. The CDR3 DNA follows: TGTGCCAGCAGCGGGACAGGGGGCCTTTGGGAGACCCAGTACTTC. It codes for CASSGTGGLWETQYF.

In this sample, this clonotype turned up many times. The chain uses TRBV4-2 and TRBJ2-4, with TRBD1 identical over 8 bases. Germline-derived CDR1 and CDR2 are LGHNA and YNFKEQ. With V trimmed by 1 base and J by 13 bases, 3 bases remained unmatched. This CDR3 comprises 12 residues. CDR3 loop: CASSQGTGLQYF. The CDR3 coding sequence is TGTGCCAGCAGCCAAGGGACAGGGTTGCAGTACTTC.

The genes are TRBV5-1 and TRBJ2-5; the D gene is possibly TRBD2 (5 bases). The germline CDR1 and CDR2 sequences are SGHRS and YFSETQ. The CDR3 has 14 amino acids. The germline V and J ends were trimmed by 4 bases and 5 bases, with 15 bases remaining between them. The CDR3 DNA follows: TGCGCCAGCAGCATCGGGGATTTGGCGGAGACCCAGTACTTC. Protein product: CASSIGDLAETQYF.

This rearrangement joins TRBV11-2 to TRBJ1-2, with D uncertain. CDR3 length: 16 residues. Germline V gene lookup returns CDR1 SGHAT and CDR2 FQNNGV. V gave up 2 bases and J gave up 4 bases, with 17 bases separating them. The CDR3 sequence: CASSLQRSGRTYGYTF. Here the CDR3 DNA reads TGTGCCAGCAGCTTACAACGTTCGGGCAGGACCTATGGCTACACCTTC.

This clonotype appeared a few times. The rearrangement uses TRBV20-1 and TRBJ1-6; D call uncertain. V gave up 2 bases and J gave up 7 bases, with 12 bases separating them. There are 14 residues in the CDR3. Germline V lookup: CDR1 DFQATT, CDR2 SNEGSKA (reference sequence). CDR3 DNA sequence: TGCAGTGCTAGAATCAGGAGAGACAATTCACCCCTCCACTTT. Residues: CSARIRRDNSPLHF.

This clonotype was seen a handful of times. The J gene is TRBJ2-5, the V gene TRBV5-1, with 12 bases fitting TRBD2. V dropped 5 bases and J dropped 2; count of bases not matched to a gene: 4. From germline, CDR1 is SGHRS and CDR2 YFSETQ. The CDR3 extends over 15 amino acids. The CDR3 here is CASRRTSGVQETQYF. CDR3 sequence (DNA): TGCGCCAGCAGAAGGACTAGCGGGGTGCAAGAGACCCAGTACTTC.

The chain is built from TRBV6-2 or TRBV6-3 and TRBJ1-1; tentatively, D is TRBD1 (5 bases). This CDR3 is built from 15 residues. V lost 6 bases, J lost 5 bases, and 19 bases lay in between. The germline CDR1 and CDR2 sequences are MNHEY and SVGEGT. Here the CDR3 reads CASRDPRGGGTEAFF. CDR3 DNA: TGTGCCAGCAGGGACCCTCGGGGGGGAGGAACTGAAGCTTTCTTT.

A note on this clonotype: One end of the junction varies from germline; a read error may be responsible. The V call is TRBV28, the J call TRBJ2-7; D remains ambiguous. The germline CDR1 and CDR2 sequences are MDHEN and SYDVKM. The length of the CDR3 is 13 residues. The CDR3 sequence: CASATGPSDEQYF. The CDR3 region has the DNA TGTGCCAGCGCAACCGGGCCCTCCGACGAGCAGTACTTC.

This chain connects TRBV20-1 to TRBJ2-2; D ambiguous. This CDR3 has 12 residues. Germline CDR1 DFQATT, CDR2 SNEGSKA (reference sequence). Trimming shortened V by 5 bases and J by 1 base, and 5 bases separated the two germline ends. The CDR3 spells CSAPLNTGELFF. The DNA of the CDR3 is TGCAGTGCTCCCTTGAACACCGGGGAGCTGTTTTTT.

The V gene is TRBV28, the J gene TRBJ2-3; 9 bases map to TRBD1. V shed 6 bases and J 8 bases; nucleotides not matched to a gene: 9. The CDR3 loop spans 14 amino acids. Germline assignment: CDR1 MDHEN and CDR2 SYDVKM. CDR3 in DNA: TGTGCCAGCAGGGGTCCCGGGACAGGGTTTACGCAGTATTTT. Residues: CASRGPGTGFTQYF.